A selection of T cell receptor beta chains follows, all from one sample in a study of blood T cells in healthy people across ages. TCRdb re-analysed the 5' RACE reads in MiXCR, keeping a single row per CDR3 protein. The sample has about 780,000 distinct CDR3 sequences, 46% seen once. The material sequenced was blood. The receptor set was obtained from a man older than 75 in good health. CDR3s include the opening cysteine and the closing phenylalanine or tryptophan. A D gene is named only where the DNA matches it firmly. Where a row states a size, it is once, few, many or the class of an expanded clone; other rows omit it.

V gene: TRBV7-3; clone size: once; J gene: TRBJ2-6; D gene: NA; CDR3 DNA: TGTGCCAGCAGCTTAACTGGCGGGGCCAACGTCCTGGCTTTC; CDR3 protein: CASSLTGGANVLAF
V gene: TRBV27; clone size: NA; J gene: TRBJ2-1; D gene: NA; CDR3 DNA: TGTGCCAGCAGTTTATGGAGGGACGCGGGCGAGCAGTTCTTC; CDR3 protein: CASSLWRDAGEQFF
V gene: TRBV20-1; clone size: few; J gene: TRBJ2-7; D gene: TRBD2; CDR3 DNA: TGCAGTGCTACGACTAGCGGGAACTACGAGCAGTACTTC; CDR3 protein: CSATTSGNYEQYF
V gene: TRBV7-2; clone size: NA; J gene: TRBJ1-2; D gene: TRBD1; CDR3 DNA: TGTGCCAGCAGCTTAGTAGCAGGGACAGGGGCGACCTATGGCTACACCTTC; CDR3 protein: CASSLVAGTGATYGYTF
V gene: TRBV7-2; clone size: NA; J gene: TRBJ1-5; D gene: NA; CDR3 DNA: TGTGCCAGCAGCTTCCGACAGAATCAGCCCCAGCATTTT; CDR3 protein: CASSFRQNQPQHF
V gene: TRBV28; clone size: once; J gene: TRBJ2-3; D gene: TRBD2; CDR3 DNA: TGTGCCAGTACTAGCGGGAGGAGAGATACGCAGTATTTT; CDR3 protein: CASTSGRRDTQYF
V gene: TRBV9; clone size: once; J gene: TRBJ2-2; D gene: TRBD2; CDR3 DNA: TGTGCCAGCAGCGTAGCTCTACTAGCGGAAAGTACCGGGGAGCTGTTTTTT; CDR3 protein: CASSVALLAESTGELFF
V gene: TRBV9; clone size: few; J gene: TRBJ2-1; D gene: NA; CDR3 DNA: TGTGCCAGCAGCGTAGAGGAGGGGGGGGCATACAATGAGCAGTTCTTC; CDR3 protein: CASSVEEGGAYNEQFF
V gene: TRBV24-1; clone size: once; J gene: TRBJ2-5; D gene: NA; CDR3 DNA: TGTGCCACCAGTGACACTCGAACTGTCCAAGAGACCCAGTACTTC; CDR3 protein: CATSDTRTVQETQYF
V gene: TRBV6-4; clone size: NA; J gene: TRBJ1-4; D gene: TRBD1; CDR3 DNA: TGTGCCAGCAGTGTGGACAGGAGTAGTGAAAAACTGTTTTTT; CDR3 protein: CASSVDRSSEKLFF
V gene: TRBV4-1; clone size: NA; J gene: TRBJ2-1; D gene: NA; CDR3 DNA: TGCGCCAGCAGCCCCCTTGGACGGGGCTACGACAATGAGCAGTTCTTC; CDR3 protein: CASSPLGRGYDNEQFF
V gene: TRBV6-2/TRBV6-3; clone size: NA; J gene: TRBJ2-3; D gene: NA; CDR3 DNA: TGTGCCAGCAGACGAATCAGCGGGCCTAGCACAGATACGCAGTATTTT; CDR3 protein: CASRRISGPSTDTQYF
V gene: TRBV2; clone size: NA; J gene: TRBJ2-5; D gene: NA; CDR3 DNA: TGTGCCAGCACGGAGGTCCCTTCCTCCTTGCAGTACTTC; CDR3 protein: CASTEVPSSLQYF
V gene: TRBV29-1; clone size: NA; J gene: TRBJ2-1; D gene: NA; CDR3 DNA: TGCAGCGTTGACTACAGCTACAATGAGCAGTTCTTC; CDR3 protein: CSVDYSYNEQFF
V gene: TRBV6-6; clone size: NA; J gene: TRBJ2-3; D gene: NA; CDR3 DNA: TGTGCCTGTCGGACCGGTCATACGCAGTATTTT; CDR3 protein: CACRTGHTQYF
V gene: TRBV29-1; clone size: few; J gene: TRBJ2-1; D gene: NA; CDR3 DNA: TGCAGCGTTGCGAGTTCATATGAGCAGTTCTTC; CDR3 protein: CSVASSYEQFF
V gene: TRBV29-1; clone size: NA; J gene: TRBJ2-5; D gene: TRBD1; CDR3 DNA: TGCAGCGTAACAGGGGGCAAGTTTGGAGAGACCCAGTACTTC; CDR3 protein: CSVTGGKFGETQYF
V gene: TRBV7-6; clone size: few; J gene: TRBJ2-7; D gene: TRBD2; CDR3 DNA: TGTGCCAGCAGCCCAAAGCGGGGCCGCTCCTACGAGCAGTACTTC; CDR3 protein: CASSPKRGRSYEQYF
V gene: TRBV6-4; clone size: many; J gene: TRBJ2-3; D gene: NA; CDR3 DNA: TGTGCCAGCAGTGACTCTTTAGTGGATACGCAGTATTTT; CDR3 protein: CASSDSLVDTQYF
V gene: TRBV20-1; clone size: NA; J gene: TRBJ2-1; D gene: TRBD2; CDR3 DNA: TGCAGTGCTGATAGCGGGAGGGCCGATTACAATGGGCAGTTCTTC; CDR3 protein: CSADSGRADYNGQFF
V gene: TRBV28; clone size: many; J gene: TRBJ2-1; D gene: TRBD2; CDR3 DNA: TGTGCCAGCACCCAAGGTCTAGCGGGAGATGTTGAGCAGTTCTTC; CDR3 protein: CASTQGLAGDVEQFF
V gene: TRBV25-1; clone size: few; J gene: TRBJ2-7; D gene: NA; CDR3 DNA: TGTGCCAGCAGTGATTCTAACTTGTACTTC; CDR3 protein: CASSDSNLYF
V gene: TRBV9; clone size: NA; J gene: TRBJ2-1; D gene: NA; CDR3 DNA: TGTGCCAGCAGCGTTGAGGACACCACCAATGAGCAGTTCTTC; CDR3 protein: CASSVEDTTNEQFF
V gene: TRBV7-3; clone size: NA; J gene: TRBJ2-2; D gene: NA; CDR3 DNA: TGTGCCAGCAGCCCGCGGTACAAAGGCACCGGGGAGCTGTTTTTT; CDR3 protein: CASSPRYKGTGELFF
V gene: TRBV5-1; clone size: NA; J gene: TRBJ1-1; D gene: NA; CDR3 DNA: TGCGCCAGCAGCCCCTCCTGGGGGGAGAACACTGAAGCTTTCTTT; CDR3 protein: CASSPSWGENTEAFF
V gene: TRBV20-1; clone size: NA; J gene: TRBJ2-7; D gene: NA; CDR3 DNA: TGCAGTGCTATCTCCCGGGCGACTTACGAGCAGTACTTC; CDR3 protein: CSAISRATYEQYF
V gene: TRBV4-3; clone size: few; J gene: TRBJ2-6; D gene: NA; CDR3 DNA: TGCGCCAGCAGCCAAGAGGGGGCATCTGGGGCCAACGTCCTGACTTTC; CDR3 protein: CASSQEGASGANVLTF
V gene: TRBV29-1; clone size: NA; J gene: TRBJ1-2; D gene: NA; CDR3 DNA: TGCAGCGTTGAAGTAGTGGGGCCGGGCTACACCTTC; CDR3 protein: CSVEVVGPGYTF
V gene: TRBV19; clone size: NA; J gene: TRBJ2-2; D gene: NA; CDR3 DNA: TGTGCCAGTAGTATACCTCGCGGGGAGCTGTTTTTT; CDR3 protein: CASSIPRGELFF
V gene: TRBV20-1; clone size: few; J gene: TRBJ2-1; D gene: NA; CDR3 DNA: TGCAGTGCTAACCCCTTCGGAAGGAACGACAATGAGCAGTTCTTC; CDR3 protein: CSANPFGRNDNEQFF
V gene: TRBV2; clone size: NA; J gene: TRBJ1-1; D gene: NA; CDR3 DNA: TGTGCCAGCAGGGCCAATTTAAAGAACACTGAAGCTTTCTTT; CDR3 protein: CASRANLKNTEAFF
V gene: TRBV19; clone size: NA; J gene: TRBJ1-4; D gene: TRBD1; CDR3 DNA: TGTGCCAGTAGGACCGTCAGGGGACAGGCCGGAGGTAATGAAAAACTGTTTTTT; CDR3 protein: CASRTVRGQAGGNEKLFF
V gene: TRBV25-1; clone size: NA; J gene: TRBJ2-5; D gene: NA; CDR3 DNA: TGTGCCAGCAGTCCGCAAGGAGGGTCTAGCCAAGAGACCCAGTACTTC; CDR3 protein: CASSPQGGSSQETQYF
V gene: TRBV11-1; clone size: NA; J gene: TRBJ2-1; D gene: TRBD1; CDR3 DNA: TGTGCCAGCAGCTTGGGGGACAGGTTCTACGAGCAGTTCTTC; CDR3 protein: CASSLGDRFYEQFF
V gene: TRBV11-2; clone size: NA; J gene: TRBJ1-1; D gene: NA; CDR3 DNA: TGTGCCAGCAGCCGATCTGGGGGCAGGGGTGAAGCTTTCTTT; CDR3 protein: CASSRSGGRGEAFF
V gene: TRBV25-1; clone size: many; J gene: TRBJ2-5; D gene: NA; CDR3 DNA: TGTGCCAGCAGTGAATTCAAAGGACAAGAGACCCAGTACTTC; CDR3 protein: CASSEFKGQETQYF
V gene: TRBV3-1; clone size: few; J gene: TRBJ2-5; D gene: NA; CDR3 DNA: TGTGCCAGCAGCGAAAATGGGTTCAGCGGAGAGGTCCAGGAGACCCAGTACTTC; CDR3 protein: CASSENGFSGEVQETQYF
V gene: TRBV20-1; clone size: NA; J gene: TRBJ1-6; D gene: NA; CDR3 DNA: TGCAGTGCTCGAGGGGGGAATTCACCCCTCCACTTT; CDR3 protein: CSARGGNSPLHF
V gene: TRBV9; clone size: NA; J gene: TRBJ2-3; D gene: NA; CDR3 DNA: TGTGCCAGCAGCGTAAGGGGGGGGACAGCTAGCACAGATACGCAGTATTTT; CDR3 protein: CASSVRGGTASTDTQYF
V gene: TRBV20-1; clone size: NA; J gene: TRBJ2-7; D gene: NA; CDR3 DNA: TGCAGTGCTACTGAATCCTACGAGCAGTACTTC; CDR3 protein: CSATESYEQYF
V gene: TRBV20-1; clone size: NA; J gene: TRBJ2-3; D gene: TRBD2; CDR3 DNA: TGCAGTGCTAGTAGAGCGGGGAGCACAGATACGCAGTATTTT; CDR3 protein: CSASRAGSTDTQYF
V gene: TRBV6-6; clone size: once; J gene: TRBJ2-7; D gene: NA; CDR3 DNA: TGTGCCAGCAGGCAGGACCGAGACGAGCAGTACTTC; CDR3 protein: CASRQDRDEQYF
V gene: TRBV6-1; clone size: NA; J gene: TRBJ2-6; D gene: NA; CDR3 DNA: TGTGCCAGCAGTGAACTCACAGGCTCTGGGGCCAACGTCCTGACTTTC; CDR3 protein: CASSELTGSGANVLTF
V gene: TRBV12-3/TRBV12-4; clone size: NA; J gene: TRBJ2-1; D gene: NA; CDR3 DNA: TGTGCCAGCAGTACCTACAGCGAACTTTACAATGAGCAGTTCTTC; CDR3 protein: CASSTYSELYNEQFF
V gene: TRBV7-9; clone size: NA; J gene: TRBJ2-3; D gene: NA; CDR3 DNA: TGTGCCAGCAGCTTAGCGACGGGAAATACGCAGTATTTT; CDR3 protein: CASSLATGNTQYF